These 14 T cell receptor beta chains originate from one sample sequenced in a study of OX40 agonist ivuxolimab in advanced cancers. Some clones are missing from TCRdb's copy, which holds only in-frame ones; the method was immunoSEQ multiplex PCR. Of nearly 110,000 clones detected, 90% appear once; the ten largest clones hold approximately 0.5%. The sequences come from CD4+ or CD8+ T cells sorted from blood, collected in a trial of the OX40 agonist ivuxolimab. These receptors all stem from an adult with an advanced solid tumor such as melanoma, head and neck, liver or kidney cancer.

This chain connects TRBV6-4 to TRBJ2-1, with 7 positions matching TRBD2. The V segment lost 3 bases and the J segment 7 bases; nucleotides outside the gene matches: 6. In germline, CDR1 is MRHNA, CDR2 SNTAGT. CDR3 length: 14 residues. CDR3 bases: TGTGCCAGCAGTGAAATGCGGGGAGGGAATGAGCAGTTCTTC. This translates into CASSEMRGGNEQFF.

This clone showed up just a few times. V usage is TRBV30 and J usage is TRBJ2-2; no reliable D call. This CDR3 has 11 residues. CDR1 and CDR2 from the germline V gene are GTSNPN and SVGIG (reference sequence). Trimming stripped 0 bases from V and 6 bases from J, with 2 bases between. The CDR3 here is CAWSVAGELFF. CDR3 nucleotide sequence: TGTGCCTGGAGTGTAGCCGGGGAGCTGTTTTTT.

A single count supports this clone. This chain links TRBV25-1 with TRBJ1-5; 8 nucleotides match TRBD1. The CDR3 covers 14 residues. Germline values: CDR1 MGHDK, CDR2 SYGVNS. V gave up 6 bases and J gave up 6 bases; unmatched junction bases: 7. CDR3 bases: TGTGCCAGCAGGGGCCAGGGGGCGGGTCAGCCCCAGCATTTT. It codes for CASRGQGAGQPQHF.

The chain employs TRBV7-2 and TRBJ2-5; the D gene is possibly TRBD1 (6 bases). The V end lost 3 bases, the J end lost 2 bases, and 13 bases lay between the germline ends. CDR3 length equals 15 residues. Germline values: CDR1 SGHTA, CDR2 FQGNSA. In DNA form, the CDR3 reads TGTGCCAGCAGCTTTGGTCAGGGGTATCAAGAGACCCAGTACTTC. It translates to CASSFGQGYQETQYF.

The chain combines TRBV7-2 with TRBJ1-3; 10 bases match TRBD1. Germline CDR1 reads SGHTA; CDR2 reads FQGNSA. J was trimmed by 9 bases and V by 2 bases; bases with no gene match: 7. This CDR3 has 15 residues. The CDR3: CASSLPIGTGVTIYF. In DNA, the CDR3 is TGTGCCAGCAGCTTACCTATCGGGACAGGGGTCACCATATATTTT.

The rearrangement joins TRBV13 to TRBJ2-3; TRBD1 or TRBD2 may be the D gene (6 bases each). Deletions cut 5 bases from V and 3 bases from J, with 18 bases between. This CDR3 is 16 amino acids long. Germline CDR1 and CDR2: PRHDT and FYEKMQ (reference sequence). CDR3 nucleotides: TGTGCCAGCAGCACAACGACGGGGGCTTGGACAGATACGCAGTATTTT. It encodes CASSTTTGAWTDTQYF.

The chain carries TRBV28 and TRBJ2-7; the match to TRBD1 covers 11 bases. The germline V gene encodes CDR1 MDHEN and CDR2 SYDVKM. The CDR3 is 15 residues long. V lost 1 base, J lost 5 bases, and 4 bases stayed unmatched. CDR3 in DNA: TGTGCCAGCAGTTTATTTAGGGACAGGGGGGACGAGCAGTACTTC. Translated: CASSLFRDRGDEQYF.

The rearrangement joins TRBV7-2 to TRBJ1-2, with D possibly matching TRBD1 (5 bases). The CDR3 runs 13 residues. Germline V lookup: CDR1 SGHTA, CDR2 FQGNSA. Trimming cost V 5 bases and J 4 bases, with 11 bases left between them. This CDR3 reads CASSRGTIYGYTF. DNA for the CDR3: TGTGCCAGCAGCCGGGGGACCATCTATGGCTACACCTTC.

The rearrangement joins TRBV20-1 to TRBJ2-5; D unresolved. The CDR3 is 10 amino acids. Germline V gene data show CDR1 as DFQATT and CDR2 as SNEGSKA (reference sequence). V was cut by 7 bases and J by 1 base, with 4 bases left in between. The CDR3 protein is CSVFQETQYF. The DNA for the CDR3 is TGCAGTGTATTCCAAGAGACCCAGTACTTC.

This chain joins TRBV7-9 and TRBJ2-2; maybe TRBD1 (5 bases). CDR3 length: 18 amino acids. The germline V gene has CDR1 SEHNR and CDR2 FQNEAQ (reference sequence). The V end was cut by 2 bases, the J end by 2 bases, with 18 bases between. The CDR3 sequence: CASSLSRGPISNTGELFF. CDR3 bases: TGTGCCAGCAGCTTATCTAGGGGCCCAATTTCTAACACCGGGGAGCTGTTTTTT. Complete variable domain (other parts from reference TRBV7-9 and TRBJ2-2): DTGVSQNPRHKITKRGQNVTFRCDPISEHNRLYWYRQTLGQGPEFLTYFQNEAQLEKSRLLSDRFSAERPKGSFSTLEIQRTEQGDSAMYLCASSLSRGPISNTGELFFGEGSRLTVL.

This clone was seen once. The chain uses TRBV6-4 and TRBJ2-7, with 9 bases that match TRBD1. Germline V CDR1 and CDR2: MRHNA, SNTAGT. The J segment lost 2 bases and the V segment lost 7 bases, leaving 9 bases of the junction unmatched. The CDR3 loop spans 15 amino acids. The CDR3 nucleotides are TGTGCCAGCAATTCCCGGGACAGGGAGACCTACGAGCAGTACTTC. Translated: CASNSRDRETYEQYF.

V and J are TRBV2 and TRBJ2-1; 11 positions agree with TRBD2. The ends lost 6 bases at V and 3 bases at J; junction bases unmatched: 7. Germline CDR1 reads SNHLY; CDR2 reads FYNNEI. CDR3 size: 16 residues. The DNA of the CDR3 is TGTGCCAGCAGCTTCGCGGGACTAGCGGACTACAATGAGCAGTTCTTC. Translating gives CASSFAGLADYNEQFF.

This chain joins TRBV29-1 and TRBJ1-2; tentative D call: TRBD1 (6 bases). Trimming cost V 6 bases and J 4 bases, with 18 bases left between them. Per germline, CDR1 SQVTM and CDR2 ANQGSEA. The CDR3 runs 14 residues. CDR3 sequence reads: CSVPVQGAGYGYTF. CDR3 DNA sequence: TGCAGCGTGCCAGTACAGGGCGCAGGCTATGGCTACACCTTC. Looking up the rest from reference TRBV29-1 and TRBJ1-2 gives the full variable domain: SAVISQKPSRDICQRGTSLTIQCQVDSQVTMMFWYRQQPGQSLTLIATANQGSEATYESGFVIDKFPISRPNLTFSTLTVSNMSPEDSSIYLCSVPVQGAGYGYTFGSGTRLTVV.

With respect to this clone: At the DNA level, this CDR3 is encoded by other sequences in the same sample as well. This chain joins TRBV28 and TRBJ1-5; D is unresolved. This CDR3 has 12 amino acids. Germline V gene sequence: CDR1 MDHEN, CDR2 SYDVKM. The V end lost 6 bases, the J end lost 0 bases, and 3 bases lay between the germline ends. CDR3 protein: CASRDSNQPQHF. CDR3 nucleotide sequence: TGTGCCAGCAGGGATAGCAATCAGCCCCAGCATTTT.